These 30 T cell receptor beta chains originate from one sample sequenced in a study of shared clonotypes between healthy human individuals. TCRdb's copy holds only in-frame clones and misses some; the assay was immunoSEQ multiplex PCR. The repertoire includes approximately 1,500,000 clones, 95% to 99% of them detected once, and roughly 0.45% sits in the top ten. The material sequenced was naive CD4+ T cells sorted from blood. Sample subset: CD45RA+ positively selected. The receptors were sampled from a young man in good health.

This clone was seen a single time. The chain carries TRBV28 and TRBJ1-4, with D perhaps matching TRBD1 (6 bases). The CDR3 is 14 residues long. Germline V gives CDR1 MDHEN, CDR2 SYDVKM. Trimming stripped 5 bases from V and 3 bases from J, with 10 bases between. For the CDR3, the DNA is TGTGCCAGCAGTAAACAGGGTGCTAATGAAAAACTGTTTTTT. This codes for CASSKQGANEKLFF.

The rearrangement links TRBV6-4 to TRBJ2-2; D possibly corresponds to TRBD1 (6 bases). Trimming shortened V by 6 bases and J by 0 bases, and 11 bases separated the two germline ends. Germline CDR1 is MRHNA and CDR2 is SNTAGT. The CDR3 runs to 15 residues. CDR3 DNA: TGTGCCAGCAGGAGAACAGGGCCGAACACCGGGGAGCTGTTTTTT. Its protein is CASRRTGPNTGELFF.

The rearrangement uses TRBV19 and TRBJ1-2; the D gene is possibly TRBD1 (6 bases). The V and J ends lost 1 base and 5 bases respectively, with 14 bases between them. The CDR3 is made up of 15 amino acids. Germline V lookup: CDR1 LNHDA, CDR2 SQIVND (reference sequence). CDR3 protein: CASSIGQEGKYGYTF. The CDR3 nucleotides read TGTGCCAGTAGTATAGGACAGGAGGGGAAATATGGCTACACCTTC.

The chain recombines TRBV28 with TRBJ2-5; 7 positions agree with TRBD1. V lost 8 bases to trimming and J lost 4 bases; unmatched junction nucleotides: 7. This CDR3 region has 13 residues. Germline V lookup: CDR1 MDHEN, CDR2 SYDVKM. The CDR3, as DNA: TGTGCCAGCCAACCAGGGGGTTTAGAGACCCAGTACTTC. It specifies CASQPGGLETQYF.

The CDR3 DNA sequence: TGTGCCAGCAGTCCGTCTGCGAAGGTAGATTACGAGCAGTACTTC. This codes for CASSPSAKVDYEQYF. The chain uses TRBV6-5 and TRBJ2-7; D gene ambiguous. Germline loops: CDR1 MNHEY, CDR2 SVGAGI. The CDR3 has 15 residues. V was cut by 5 bases and J by 4 bases, with 18 bases left in between.

The J gene is TRBJ2-7, the V gene TRBV10-3; tentatively, D is TRBD1 (6 bases). Deletions cut 5 bases from V and 3 bases from J, with 14 bases between. The germline gives CDR1 ENHRY, CDR2 SYGVKD. The CDR3 contains 14 residues. The DNA for the CDR3 is TGTGCCATCAGTAGTCCGGGACAAAACTACGAGCAGTACTTC. Its translation is CAISSPGQNYEQYF.

The rearrangement uses TRBV28 and TRBJ2-3; D is unclear. The V end was cut by 2 bases, the J end by 13 bases, with 19 bases between. The CDR3 contains 14 residues. Germline assignment: CDR1 MDHEN and CDR2 SYDVKM. This CDR3 reads CASSLPHSPQRKYF. CDR3 nucleotide sequence: TGTGCCAGCAGTTTACCCCATTCTCCTCAACGGAAGTATTTT.

This chain links TRBV2 with TRBJ2-5; D is unclear. The CDR3 extends over 12 amino acids. V dropped 6 bases and J dropped 0 bases, with 5 bases sitting between them. The germline gives CDR1 SNHLY, CDR2 FYNNEI. The CDR3 DNA sequence: TGTGCCAGCAGCGTGGACCAAGAGACCCAGTACTTC. This gives the protein CASSVDQETQYF.

With regard to this clone: The identical CDR3 is also encoded by other nucleotide sequences in the sample. The chain uses TRBV6-5 and TRBJ2-7; D gene uncertain. CDR3 size: 13 residues. Germline V gene data show CDR1 as MNHEY and CDR2 as SVGAGI. Between the trimmed V and J ends, which lost 0 bases and 2 bases, there was a span of 5 bases. The CDR3 coding sequence is TGTGCCAGCAGTTACTCAGGCACCTACGAGCAGTACTTC. It is translated as CASSYSGTYEQYF.

The CDR3 DNA sequence: TGTGCCAGCAGTGTAGGAGGGGTGAAAAGCAATCAGCCCCAGCATTTT. Its translation is CASSVGGVKSNQPQHF. The gene calls are TRBV2 and TRBJ1-5; D might be TRBD1 (5 bases). This CDR3 is 16 amino acids long. With 4 bases removed from V and 1 base from J, the gap between germline ends came to 14 bases. The V gene's germline CDR1 is SNHLY and CDR2 FYNNEI.

The chain couples TRBV20-1 to TRBJ2-1, with D tentatively TRBD2 (5 bases). The CDR3 length is 11 residues. The V end was cut by 3 bases, the J end by 16 bases, with 16 bases between. Germline assignment: CDR1 DFQATT and CDR2 SNEGSKA (reference sequence). The DNA of the CDR3 is TGCAGTGCTAGTAACAACGGGGTTTCTTTCTTC. The encoded protein is CSASNNGVSFF.

The V gene is TRBV7-8, the J gene TRBJ2-7; 8 bases match TRBD2. There are 15 residues in the CDR3. V trimming: 3 bases; J trimming: 3 bases; junction bases outside the gene matches: 7. Looked up from germline, CDR1 is SGHVS and CDR2 is FQNEAQ. The CDR3 nucleotides read TGTGCCAGCAGCTTTCAGCCTAGCGGGTTCTACGAGCAGTACTTC. Translation: CASSFQPSGFYEQYF.

The chain recombines TRBV5-1 with TRBJ2-5; D gene ambiguous. The V end was cut by 0 bases, the J end by 5 bases, with 11 bases between. In germline, CDR1 is SGHRS, CDR2 YFSETQ. The CDR3 loop spans 14 amino acids. In DNA, the CDR3 is TGCGCCAGCAGCTTGGGTGGGATAAGGGAGACCCAGTACTTC. Translated, it gives CASSLGGIRETQYF.

Remarks on this clone: Other DNA sequences in this sample translate to the same CDR3. The V and J genes are TRBV20-1 and TRBJ2-1, with D possibly being TRBD2 (5 bases). Between the trimmed V and J ends, which lost 5 bases and 6 bases, there was a span of 8 bases. The CDR3 runs 11 residues. CDR1 is DFQATT and CDR2 is SNEGSKA in the germline V gene (reference sequence). CDR3 bases: TGCAGTGCTTCGGGATCCAATGAGCAGTTCTTC. As protein: CSASGSNEQFF.

As to this clone: Other DNA sequences within the sample encode an identical CDR3. This chain connects TRBV5-1 to TRBJ2-7; D unclear. From germline, CDR1 is SGHRS and CDR2 YFSETQ. CDR3 length equals 12 residues. The V and J ends lost 5 bases and 2 bases respectively, with 8 bases between them. CDR3 residues: CASSLGAYEQYF. CDR3 nucleotides: TGCGCCAGCAGTCTAGGAGCCTACGAGCAGTACTTC. The full variable domain, with the rest looked up from reference TRBV5-1 and TRBJ2-7, is KAGVTQTPRYLIKTRGQQVTLSCSPISGHRSVSWYQQTPGQGLQFLFEYFSETQRNKGNFPGRFSGRQFSNSRSEMNVSTLELGDSALYLCASSLGAYEQYFGPGTRLTVT.

The chain links TRBV15 to TRBJ1-1, with D maybe TRBD1 (5 bases). The germline gives CDR1 LNHNV, CDR2 YYDKDF (reference sequence). Trimming left V 1 base short and J 4 bases short, with 13 bases between. The CDR3 contains 15 residues. The CDR3 nucleotides are TGTGCCACCAGCAGAGGGGGGAGGGATGTCACTGAAGCTTTCTTT. It translates to CATSRGGRDVTEAFF.

This clone was seen once. The V gene is TRBV9, the J gene TRBJ1-4; D not certain. CDR3 length equals 14 residues. V shed 2 bases and J shed 3 bases, with 8 bases lying between them. The germline gives CDR1 SGDLS, CDR2 YYNGEE. Written as DNA, the CDR3 is TGTGCCAGCAGCGTCGGGCTCGCTAATGAAAAACTGTTTTTT. As protein: CASSVGLANEKLFF.

The J gene is TRBJ2-4, the V gene TRBV19; no reliable D call. V was cut by 5 bases and J by 4 bases, with 12 bases left in between. Germline CDR1 reads LNHDA; CDR2 reads SQIVND (reference sequence). The CDR3 runs 14 residues. The CDR3 sequence: CASSADRRKNIQYF. The CDR3 DNA follows: TGTGCCAGTAGTGCCGACCGACGGAAAAACATTCAGTACTTC.

The rearrangement joins TRBV5-1 to TRBJ2-1; D not certain. Germline CDR1 is SGHRS and CDR2 is YFSETQ. Trimming removed 2 bases from V and 9 bases from J, with 18 bases in between. The CDR3 runs to 15 residues. The CDR3 DNA reads as TGCGCCAGCAGCTTCACTCCGACCATGGAAAGTGAGCAGTTCTTC. Its protein product is CASSFTPTMESEQFF.

This chain links TRBV28 with TRBJ2-7; D might be TRBD1 (6 bases). Germline values: CDR1 MDHEN, CDR2 SYDVKM. V lost 2 bases and J lost 3, with 11 bases in between. The CDR3 totals 14 residues. CDR3 DNA sequence: TGTGCCAGCAGTTTACCGACAGGCAACTACGAGCAGTACTTC. Protein sequence: CASSLPTGNYEQYF. Using reference TRBV28 and TRBJ2-7 for the parts outside the CDR3, the full variable domain is DVKVTQSSRYLVKRTGEKVFLECVQDMDHENMFWYRQDPGLGLRLIYFSYDVKMKEKGDIPEGYSVSREKKERFSLILESASTNQTSMYLCASSLPTGNYEQYFGPGTRLTVT.

The J gene is TRBJ2-3, the V gene TRBV28; 9 nucleotides agree with TRBD2. The CDR3 spans 16 residues. J gave up 2 bases and V 5 bases, and 8 bases lay outside the gene matches. Looked up from germline, CDR1 is MDHEN and CDR2 is SYDVKM. CDR3 protein: CASSGGLASYTDTQYF. The CDR3 DNA is TGTGCCAGCAGTGGCGGACTAGCGAGTTACACAGATACGCAGTATTTT.

The chain uses TRBV6-5 and TRBJ2-7; D unclear. The CDR3 length is 14 residues. V lost 0 bases to trimming and J lost 3 bases, with 9 bases between them. Per germline, CDR1 MNHEY and CDR2 SVGAGI. This CDR3 reads CASSYSAGFYEQYF. The CDR3 nucleotides are TGTGCCAGCAGTTACTCGGCCGGGTTCTACGAGCAGTACTTC.

The rearrangement joins TRBV28 to TRBJ2-7; TRBD1 matches 7 bases. The germline V gene encodes CDR1 MDHEN and CDR2 SYDVKM. The trim removed 5 bases at V and 7 bases at J, leaving 14 bases unmatched. The CDR3 runs to 15 residues. As DNA, the CDR3 is TGTGCCAGCAGTCCCCTTCCTTTACAGGGGCGGGAGCAGTACTTC. This sequence encodes CASSPLPLQGREQYF.

CDR3 sequence (DNA): TGCGCCAGCAGCCGGGCTTTATCTAGCGGCGGCGAGCAGTACTTC. It translates to CASSRALSSGGEQYF. This chain connects TRBV5-1 to TRBJ2-7, with TRBD2 matching over 7 bases. Trimming at V came to 4 bases and at J to 6 bases, leaving 13 bases not matched to a gene. The length of the CDR3 is 15 residues. CDR1 and CDR2 (germline): SGHRS, YFSETQ.

This chain joins TRBV28 and TRBJ2-7; TRBD1 matches at 11 bases. Trimming cost V 5 bases and J 3 bases; bases outside gene matches: 9. The V gene's germline CDR1 is MDHEN and CDR2 SYDVKM. This CDR3 is 16 amino acids long. CDR3 amino acids: CASSLVRGTGGYEQYF. CDR3 nucleotides: TGTGCCAGCAGTCTAGTCCGGGGGACAGGGGGCTACGAGCAGTACTTC.

The V gene is TRBV4-1, the J gene TRBJ2-5, with D tentatively TRBD1 or TRBD2 (6 bases each). Trimming left V 0 bases short and J 5 bases short, with 13 bases between. The CDR3 has 15 amino acids. Germline loops: CDR1 MGHRA, CDR2 YSYEKL. CDR3 in DNA: TGCGCCAGCAGCCAAGAAGGGGGGCGCAGGGAGACCCAGTACTTC. Amino acid sequence: CASSQEGGRRETQYF.

The rearrangement links TRBV18 to TRBJ2-7; 8 nucleotides match TRBD1. Germline V CDR1 and CDR2: KGHSH, LQKENI. The V and J ends lost 1 base and 2 bases, in that order; junction bases with no gene match: 7. The CDR3 runs to 16 residues. CDR3 sequence: CASSPLVAGGAYEQYF. DNA of the CDR3: TGTGCCAGCTCACCACTTGTGGCAGGGGGCGCCTACGAGCAGTACTTC.

V and J are TRBV5-5 and TRBJ1-1; D perhaps matches TRBD1 (5 bases). Trimming removed 2 bases at V and 2 bases at J, with 7 bases between. The V gene's germline CDR1 is SGHKS and CDR2 YYEKEE (reference sequence). The CDR3 extends over 13 amino acids. CDR3 DNA sequence: TGTGCCAGCAGCTTCGACAGCAACACTGAAGCTTTCTTT. Protein: CASSFDSNTEAFF.

For this clone: Other DNA sequences within the sample encode an identical CDR3. This chain links TRBV9 with TRBJ2-1; D gene uncertain. The CDR3 loop spans 13 amino acids. Germline lookup yields CDR1 SGDLS and CDR2 YYNGEE. Trimming pared 0 bases from V and 4 bases from J, leaving 5 bases between. In DNA, the CDR3 is TGTGCCAGCAGCGTAGCCCATTACAATGAGCAGTTCTTC. It yields the protein CASSVAHYNEQFF.

The chain carries TRBV5-6 and TRBJ1-2; 7 nucleotides align to TRBD1. The trim removed 0 bases at V and 3 bases at J, leaving 5 bases unmatched. This CDR3 is built from 15 residues. Germline assignment: CDR1 SGHDT and CDR2 YYEEEE. Written as DNA, the CDR3 is TGTGCCAGCAGCTTGGGACAGGGCGGTTACTATGGCTACACCTTC. It specifies CASSLGQGGYYGYTF. Complete variable domain (other parts from reference TRBV5-6 and TRBJ1-2): DAGVTQSPTHLIKTRGQQVTLRCSPKSGHDTVSWYQQALGQGPQFIFQYYEEEERQRGNFPDRFSGHQFPNYSSELNVNALLLGDSALYLCASSLGQGGYYGYTFGSGTRLTVV.